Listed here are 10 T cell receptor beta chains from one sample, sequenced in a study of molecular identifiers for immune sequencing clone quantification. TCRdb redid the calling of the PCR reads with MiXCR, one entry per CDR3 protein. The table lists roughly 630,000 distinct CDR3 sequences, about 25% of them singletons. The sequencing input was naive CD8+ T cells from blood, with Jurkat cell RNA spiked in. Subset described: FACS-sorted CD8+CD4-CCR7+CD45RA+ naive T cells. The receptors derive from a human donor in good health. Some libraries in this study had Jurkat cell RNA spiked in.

CDR3 sequence reads: CAWSLDRSSNQPQHF. In nucleotides, the CDR3 is TGTGCCTGGAGTCTCGACAGATCGAGCAATCAGCCCCAGCATTTT. The chain joins TRBV30 to TRBJ1-5; D might be TRBD1 (5 bases). Trimming took off 2 bases at V and 1 base at J, with 12 bases between the two ends. Germline loops: CDR1 GTSNPN, CDR2 SVGIG (reference sequence). This CDR3 has 15 amino acids.

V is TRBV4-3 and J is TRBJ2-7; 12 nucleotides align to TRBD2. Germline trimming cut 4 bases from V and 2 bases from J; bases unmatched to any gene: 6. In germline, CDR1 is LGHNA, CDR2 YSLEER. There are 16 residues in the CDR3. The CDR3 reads CASSRDASGRAYEQYF. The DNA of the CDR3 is TGCGCCAGCAGCCGAGACGCTAGCGGGAGGGCCTACGAGCAGTACTTC.

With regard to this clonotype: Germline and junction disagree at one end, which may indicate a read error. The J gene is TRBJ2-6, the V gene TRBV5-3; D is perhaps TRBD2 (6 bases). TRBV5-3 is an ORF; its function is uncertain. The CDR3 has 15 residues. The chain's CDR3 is CASSYGSSGTNVLTF. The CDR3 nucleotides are TGTGCCAGCAGCTACGGGAGTTCAGGGACCAACGTCCTGACTTTC.

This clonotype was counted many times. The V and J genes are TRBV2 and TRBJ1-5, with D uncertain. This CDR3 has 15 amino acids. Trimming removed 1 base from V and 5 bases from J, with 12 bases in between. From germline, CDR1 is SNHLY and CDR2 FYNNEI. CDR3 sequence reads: CASSEGTTSYQPQHF. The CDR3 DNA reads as TGTGCCAGCAGTGAAGGGACCACTTCCTATCAGCCCCAGCATTTT. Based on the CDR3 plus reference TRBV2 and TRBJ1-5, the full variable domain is EPEVTQTPSHQVTQMGQEVILRCVPISNHLYFYWYRQILGQKVEFLVSFYNNEISEKSEIFDDQFSVERPDGSNFTLKIRSTKLEDSAMYFCASSEGTTSYQPQHFGDGTRLSIL.

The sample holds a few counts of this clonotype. CDR3 sequence (DNA): TGTGCCAGCAGGGAGTGGGACACTTACACAGATACGCAGTATTTT. It translates to CASREWDTYTDTQYF. The rearrangement links TRBV6-6 to TRBJ2-3, with D possibly being TRBD1 (6 bases). This CDR3 has 15 residues. Trimming left V 6 bases short and J 2 bases short, with 15 bases between. CDR1 is MNHNY and CDR2 is SVGAGI in the germline V gene (reference sequence).

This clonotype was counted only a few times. CDR3 sequence (DNA): TGTGCCTGGAGTGTACAGTGGCATACTGAAGCTTTCTTT. This sequence encodes CAWSVQWHTEAFF. The chain employs TRBV30 and TRBJ1-1; D remains unclear. V was trimmed by 0 bases and J by 5 bases, leaving 10 bases between them. Germline CDR1 GTSNPN, CDR2 SVGIG (reference sequence). This CDR3 comprises 13 residues.

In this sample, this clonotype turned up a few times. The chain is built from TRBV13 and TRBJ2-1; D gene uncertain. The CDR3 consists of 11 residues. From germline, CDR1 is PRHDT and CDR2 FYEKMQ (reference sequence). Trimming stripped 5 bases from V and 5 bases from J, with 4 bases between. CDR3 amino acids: CASSQNNEQFF. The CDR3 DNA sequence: TGTGCCAGCAGCCAGAACAATGAGCAGTTCTTC.

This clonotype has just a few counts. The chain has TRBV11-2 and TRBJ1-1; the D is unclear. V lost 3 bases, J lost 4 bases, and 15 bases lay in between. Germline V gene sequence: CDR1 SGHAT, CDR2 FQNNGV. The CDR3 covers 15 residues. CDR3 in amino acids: CASSFFGVGSTEAFF. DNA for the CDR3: TGTGCCAGCAGCTTCTTTGGGGTCGGTAGCACTGAAGCTTTCTTT. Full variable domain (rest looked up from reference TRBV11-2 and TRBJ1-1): EAGVAQSPRYKIIEKRQSVAFWCNPISGHATLYWYQQILGQGPKLLIQFQNNGVVDDSQLPKDRFSAERLKGVDSTLKIQPAKLEDSAVYLCASSFFGVGSTEAFFGQGTRLTVV.

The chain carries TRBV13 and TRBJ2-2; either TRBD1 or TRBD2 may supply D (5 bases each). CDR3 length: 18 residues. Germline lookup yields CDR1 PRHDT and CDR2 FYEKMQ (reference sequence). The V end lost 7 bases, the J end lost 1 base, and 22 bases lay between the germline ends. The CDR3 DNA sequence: TGTGCCAGCAAAAATGGGACCTTTAACTACGTGAACACCGGGGAGCTGTTTTTT. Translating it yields CASKNGTFNYVNTGELFF.

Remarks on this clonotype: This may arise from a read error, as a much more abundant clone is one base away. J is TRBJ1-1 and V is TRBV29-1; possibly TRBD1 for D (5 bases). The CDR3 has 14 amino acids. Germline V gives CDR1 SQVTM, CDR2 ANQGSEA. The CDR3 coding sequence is TGCGGCGTTTGGTGGACGGGGGAGAACACTGAAGCTTTCTTT. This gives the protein CGVWWTGENTEAFF.